A selection of T cell receptor beta chains follows, all from one sample in a study of Ad26.COV2.S vaccination and SARS-CoV-2 variants. TCRdb keeps only in-frame clones here, not all; method: immunoSEQ multiplex PCR. Of 400,000 to 500,000 clones listed, 88% were seen once; the top ten hold less than 4.5%. This specimen was peripheral blood, taken in a trial of Ad26.COV2.S vaccine versus placebo. These receptor sequences come from a person between 18 and 60 years old who received the Ad26.COV2.S COVID-19 vaccine or a placebo. Each CDR3 is given with its conserved first and last residue. D genes are given only for firm matches. The size entry is marked missing in some rows and otherwise reads once, few, many or a size class.

>TRBJ1-5|-|TRBV21-1|-
CASSMIAGALNQPQHF
TGTGCCAGCAGCATGATAGCAGGGGCCTTGAATCAGCCCCAGCATTTT
>TRBJ1-2|-|TRBV28|-
CAYRVGYGYTF
TGTGCCTACAGGGTGGGCTATGGCTACACCTTC
>TRBJ2-7|-|TRBV5-4|TRBD1
CASSFWTGNSYEQYF
TGTGCCAGCAGCTTTTGGACAGGGAACTCCTACGAGCAGTACTTC
>TRBJ1-6|-|TRBV18|-
CASSPSAAGGSSYNSPLHF
TGTGCCAGCTCACCATCGGCAGCGGGGGGAAGCTCCTATAATTCACCCCTCCACTTT
>TRBJ1-4|-|TRBV6-6|-
CASSTSHGENEKLFF
TGTGCCAGCAGCACCAGCCATGGGGAGAATGAAAAACTGTTTTTT
>TRBJ1-2|-|TRBV7-2|-
CASNWPGRGVDGYTF
TGTGCCAGCAACTGGCCGGGACGGGGGGTGGATGGCTACACCTTC
>TRBJ1-2|-|TRBV9|-
CASSPIRRGGYTF
TGTGCCAGCAGCCCCATACGGAGGGGTGGCTACACCTTC
>TRBJ2-1|once|TRBV7-3|-
CASNRLPSSYNEQFF
TGTGCCAGCAACCGGCTGCCGAGCTCCTACAATGAGCAGTTCTTC
>TRBJ1-2|once|TRBV5-6|TRBD1
CASSAIPGGVLNYGYTF
TGTGCCAGCAGCGCCATCCCAGGGGGCGTACTTAACTATGGCTACACCTTC
>TRBJ1-5|once|TRBV5-6|-
CASSLLGQDRNQPQHF
TGTGCCAGCAGCTTACTTGGACAAGACCGCAATCAGCCCCAGCATTTT
>TRBJ1-3|-|TRBV7-6|-
CASSLAAGAGNTIYF
TGTGCCAGCAGCTTAGCAGCTGGGGCTGGAAACACCATATATTTT
>TRBJ2-3|-|TRBV3-1/TRBV3-2|TRBD2
CASSQGGGGETDTQYF
TGTGCCAGCAGCCAAGGTGGCGGGGGGGAGACAGATACGCAGTATTTT
>TRBJ2-1|once|TRBV5-6|-
CASSLGQGHYYNEQFF
TGTGCCAGCAGCTTGGGGCAGGGACATTACTACAATGAGCAGTTCTTC
>TRBJ2-7|once|TRBV6-2/TRBV6-3|TRBD1
CASSYVGDRGFHEQYF
TGTGCCAGCAGTTACGTAGGGGACAGGGGATTCCACGAGCAGTACTTC
>TRBJ2-7|-|TRBV7-9|TRBD1
CASSSSGTVTYEQYF
TGTGCCAGCAGCTCGTCCGGGACAGTGACCTACGAGCAGTACTTC
>TRBJ1-3|-|TRBV3-1/TRBV3-2|-
CASSQDGRLSGNTIYF
TGTGCCAGCAGCCAAGATGGGAGACTTTCTGGAAACACCATATATTTT
>TRBJ1-5|-|TRBV19|TRBD1
CASRKGGGSNQPQHF
TGTGCCAGTAGGAAAGGGGGCGGCAGCAATCAGCCCCAGCATTTT
>TRBJ2-7|-|TRBV7-9|TRBD1
CASSAPGQRLNEQYF
TGTGCCAGCAGCGCTCCGGGACAGCGGCTGAACGAGCAGTACTTC
>TRBJ1-5|-|TRBV4-1|-
CASSQYGMRAGNQPQHF
TGCGCCAGCAGCCAATACGGGATGAGGGCTGGCAATCAGCCCCAGCATTTT
>TRBJ1-2|once|TRBV30|-
CAWSVNRINYGYTF
TGTGCCTGGAGTGTAAACAGGATTAACTATGGCTACACCTTC
>TRBJ2-2|once|TRBV6-2/TRBV6-3|-
CASSYGPGENTGELFF
TGTGCCAGCAGTTACGGTCCAGGAGAGAACACCGGGGAGCTGTTTTTT
>TRBJ2-3|-|TRBV10-1|TRBD1
CASSGTGGTQYF
TGCGCCAGCAGTGGGACAGGGGGTACGCAGTATTTT
>TRBJ2-2|-|TRBV12-3/TRBV12-4|-
CASTSGVPGELFF
TGTGCCAGCACCTCCGGAGTACCCGGGGAGCTGTTTTTT
>TRBJ2-2|-|TRBV6-2/TRBV6-3|TRBD2
CASSWTSGDTGELFF
TGTGCCAGCAGTTGGACTAGCGGGGACACCGGGGAGCTGTTTTTT
>TRBJ2-7|-|TRBV13|-
CASSGPGTTYEQYF
TGTGCCAGCAGCGGCCCCGGGACAACCTACGAGCAGTACTTC
>TRBJ2-3|-|TRBV4-2|-
CASSQDLVGQGGPDTQYF
TGTGCCAGCAGCCAAGATCTTGTTGGACAGGGAGGGCCAGATACGCAGTATTTT
>TRBJ1-2|-|TRBV27|TRBD1
CASRDGQGTIYGYTF
TGTGCCAGCAGAGATGGACAGGGGACCATCTATGGCTACACCTTC
>TRBJ1-6|-|TRBV6-5|-
CASSRDGNSPLHF
TGTGCCAGCAGTAGGGACGGGAATTCACCCCTCCACTTT
>TRBJ2-1|-|TRBV12-3/TRBV12-4|-
CASSSWTQTQFF
TGTGCCAGCAGTTCATGGACACAGACGCAGTTCTTC
>TRBJ2-7|-|TRBV24-1|-
CATSDPGTDSYEQYF
TGTGCCACCAGTGACCCCGGGACGGACTCCTACGAGCAGTACTTC
>TRBJ1-1|-|TRBV15|TRBD1
CATSRGGTGNTEAFF
TGTGCCACCAGCAGAGGAGGGACAGGGAACACTGAAGCTTTCTTT
>TRBJ1-6|-|TRBV5-1|-
CASSLGHPVNSPLHF
TGCGCCAGCAGCTTGGGACACCCCGTTAATTCACCCCTCCACTTT
>TRBJ1-2|-|TRBV5-4|-
CASSPPSGVVYGYTF
TGTGCCAGCAGCCCCCCCTCAGGGGTCGTGTATGGCTACACCTTC
>TRBJ1-5|-|TRBV4-3|-
CASSQDWGSNQPQHF
TGCGCCAGCAGCCAAGACTGGGGGAGCAATCAGCCCCAGCATTTT
>TRBJ2-1|once|TRBV11-2|TRBD2
CASSSLRGLSYNEQFF
TGTGCCAGCAGCTCTCTGCGGGGGTTATCCTACAATGAGCAGTTCTTC
>TRBJ2-7|few|TRBV27|-
CASSPGRDYEQYF
TGTGCCAGCAGTCCCGGACGGGACTACGAGCAGTACTTC
>TRBJ1-6|-|TRBV4-3|-
CASSQDRVHYYNSPLHF
TGCGCCAGCAGCCAAGATCGAGTCCACTACTATAATTCACCCCTCCACTTT